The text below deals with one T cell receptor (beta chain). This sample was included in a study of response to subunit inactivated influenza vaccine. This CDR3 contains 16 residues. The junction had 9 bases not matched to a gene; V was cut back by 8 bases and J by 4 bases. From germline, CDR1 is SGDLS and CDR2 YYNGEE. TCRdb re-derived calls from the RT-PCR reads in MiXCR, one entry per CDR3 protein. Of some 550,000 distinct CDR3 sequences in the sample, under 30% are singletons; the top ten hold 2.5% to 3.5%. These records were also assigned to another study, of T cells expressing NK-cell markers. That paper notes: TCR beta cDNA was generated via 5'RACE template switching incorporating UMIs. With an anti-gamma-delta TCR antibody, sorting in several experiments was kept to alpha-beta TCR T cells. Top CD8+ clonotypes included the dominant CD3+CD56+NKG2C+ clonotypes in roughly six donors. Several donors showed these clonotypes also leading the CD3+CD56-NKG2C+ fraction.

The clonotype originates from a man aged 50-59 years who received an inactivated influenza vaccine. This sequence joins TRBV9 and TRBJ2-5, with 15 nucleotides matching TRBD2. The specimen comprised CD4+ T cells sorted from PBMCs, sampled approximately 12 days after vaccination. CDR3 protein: CASGLAGGQVGETQYF. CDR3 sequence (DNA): TGTGCCAGTGGACTAGCGGGGGGGCAGGTAGGAGAGACCCAGTACTTC.